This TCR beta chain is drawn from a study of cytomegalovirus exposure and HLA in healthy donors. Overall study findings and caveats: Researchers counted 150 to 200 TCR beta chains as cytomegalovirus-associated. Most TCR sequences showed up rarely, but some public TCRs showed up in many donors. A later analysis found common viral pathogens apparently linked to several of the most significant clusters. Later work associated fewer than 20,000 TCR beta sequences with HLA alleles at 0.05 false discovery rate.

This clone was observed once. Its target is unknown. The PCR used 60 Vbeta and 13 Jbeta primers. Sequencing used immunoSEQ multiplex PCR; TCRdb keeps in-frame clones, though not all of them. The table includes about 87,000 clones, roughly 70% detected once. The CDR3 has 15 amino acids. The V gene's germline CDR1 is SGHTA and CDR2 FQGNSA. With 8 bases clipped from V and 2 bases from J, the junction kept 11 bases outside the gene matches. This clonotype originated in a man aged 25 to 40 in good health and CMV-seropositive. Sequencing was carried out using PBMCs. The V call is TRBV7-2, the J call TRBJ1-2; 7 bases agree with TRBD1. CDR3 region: CASDVGTGVNYGYTF. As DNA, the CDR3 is TGTGCCAGCGACGTGGGCACAGGGGTCAACTATGGCTACACCTTC.